The 28 T cell receptor beta chains given below trace back to one sample, sequenced in a study of cytomegalovirus exposure and HLA in healthy donors. Primers included in the PCR were 60 Vbeta and 13 Jbeta primers. Data came from immunoSEQ multiplex PCR; TCRdb stores just in-frame clones and leaves some out. The repertoire holds 100,000 to 150,000 clones, with approximately 80% as singletons. Specimen: PBMCs. Source of these receptors: a human donor in good health.

V gene TRBV12-5 combines with J gene TRBJ2-7, with D unresolved. The CDR3 consists of 13 residues. Between the trimmed V and J ends, which lost 1 base and 1 base, there was a span of 5 bases. Germline CDR1 reads LGHNT; CDR2 reads FRNRAP. The CDR3 reads CASGLDWSYEQYF. The DNA of the CDR3 is TGTGCTAGTGGTTTGGACTGGTCCTACGAGCAGTACTTC.

The V call is TRBV2, the J call TRBJ1-2; tentative D call: TRBD1 (6 bases). Trimming removed 6 bases from V and 4 bases from J, with 12 bases in between. The length of the CDR3 is 13 residues. CDR1 is SNHLY, CDR2 FYNNEI, per germline. The CDR3 reads CASRGQGSYGYTF. The CDR3 coding sequence is TGTGCCAGCAGGGGTCAGGGGAGCTATGGCTACACCTTC.

This chain uses TRBV4-2 with TRBJ1-5, with D possibly TRBD1 on 5 matching bases. The length of the CDR3 is 18 residues. The germline V gene has CDR1 LGHNA and CDR2 YNFKEQ. Trimming took off 3 bases at V and 2 bases at J, with 20 bases between the two ends. CDR3 coding DNA: TGTGCCAGCAGCCATCATAAAGGCGAGGACATCGGCAATCAGCCCCAGCATTTT. This gives the protein CASSHHKGEDIGNQPQHF.

This chain connects TRBV10-3 to TRBJ2-3; weak D call: TRBD2 (6 bases). Trimming stripped 10 bases from V and 4 bases from J, with 18 bases between. Germline CDR1 and CDR2: ENHRY and SYGVKD. The CDR3 is 14 residues long. CDR3 DNA sequence: TGTGCCACGGGGACTCCTCTAGGGGCAGATACGCAGTATTTT. Residues: CATGTPLGADTQYF.

The V and J genes are TRBV19 and TRBJ2-2, with 9 positions matching TRBD2. This CDR3 comprises 15 residues. J gave up 5 bases and V 5 bases, and 6 bases lay outside the gene matches. CDR1 is LNHDA and CDR2 is SQIVND in the germline V gene (reference sequence). CDR3 DNA: TGTGCCAGTAGTGGGTTAGCGGGAGTTACCGGGGAGCTGTTTTTT. Translation: CASSGLAGVTGELFF.

The CDR3 DNA follows: TGCGCCAGCAGCTTGGTGACTAGCGGGTACGAGCAGTACTTC. Translation: CASSLVTSGYEQYF. V and J are TRBV5-1 and TRBJ2-7, with TRBD2 identical over 10 bases. The V gene end was trimmed by 0 bases and the J gene end by 4 bases; junction bases not matched to a gene: 1. Germline CDR1 is SGHRS and CDR2 is YFSETQ. This CDR3 is 14 amino acids long.

V gene TRBV7-9 combines with J gene TRBJ1-1; 7 bases align to TRBD1. V was clipped by 3 bases and J by 4 bases; unmatched bases: 5. The V gene's germline CDR1 is SEHNR and CDR2 FQNEAQ (reference sequence). CDR3 length: 14 residues. For the CDR3, the DNA is TGTGCCAGCAGCTTGACTCAGGGGGGCACTGAAGCTTTCTTT. Translated, it gives CASSLTQGGTEAFF.

This clone occurred once. The chain couples TRBV6-1 to TRBJ2-7, with 7 bases identical to TRBD1. Germline CDR1 MNHNS, CDR2 SASEGT. The CDR3 is made up of 16 amino acids. Losses at the gene ends were 4 bases for V and 2 bases for J; bases not matched to a gene: 11. In DNA form, the CDR3 reads TGTGCCAGCAGTGGGCAACAGGGGACCATCACCTACGAGCAGTACTTC. Translation: CASSGQQGTITYEQYF.

The chain links TRBV7-6 to TRBJ2-3; maybe TRBD2 (5 bases). Trimming stripped 4 bases from V and 2 bases from J, with 13 bases between. CDR1 is SGHVS and CDR2 is FNYEAQ in the germline V gene. The CDR3 has 15 residues. CDR3 bases: TGTGCCAGCAGCTCCGGCGGGTCCTTCACAGATACGCAGTATTTT. Protein: CASSSGGSFTDTQYF.

This clone was counted only a few times. DNA of the CDR3: TGTGCCACGGGGACAGGGTTTAGAGCACCCGGAAACACCATATATTTT. It codes for CATGTGFRAPGNTIYF. V gene TRBV6-6 combines with J gene TRBJ1-3; 9 bases are shared with TRBD1. Germline values: CDR1 MNHNY, CDR2 SVGAGI (reference sequence). CDR3 size: 16 residues. V lost 10 bases and J lost 4; bases outside the gene matches: 14.

This clone has a single count. The chain carries TRBV5-4 and TRBJ2-5; 11 positions agree with TRBD2. The J call is doubtful: the DNA matches TRBJ2-7 better. The CDR3 consists of 18 residues. Looked up from germline, CDR1 is SGHNT and CDR2 is YYREEE (reference sequence). CDR3 amino acids: CASSHEDLYSGRAHEQYF. Here the CDR3 DNA reads TGTGCCAGCAGCCACGAAGACCTTTATAGCGGGAGGGCCCACGAGCAGTACTTC.

This clone has just a few counts. The chain is built from TRBV6-5 and TRBJ2-7; unclear D gene. The V and J ends lost 5 bases and 6 bases respectively, with 11 bases between them. The CDR3 consists of 12 residues. Germline V CDR1 and CDR2: MNHEY, SVGAGI. The CDR3 protein is CASSPATGEQYF. CDR3 DNA sequence: TGTGCCAGCAGTCCCGCTACGGGCGAGCAGTACTTC.

The V and J genes are TRBV4-2 and TRBJ1-1; the match to TRBD1 covers 7 bases. Germline CDR1 reads LGHNA; CDR2 reads YNFKEQ. The V and J ends lost 0 bases and 1 base, in that order; junction bases with no gene match: 2. The CDR3 runs 15 residues. CDR3 DNA sequence: TGTGCCAGCAGCCAAGATAGGACAGGGAACACTGAAGCTTTCTTT. It encodes CASSQDRTGNTEAFF.

This chain links TRBV4-1 with TRBJ2-7; TRBD2 is a possible D gene (6 bases). Trimming stripped 1 base from V and 3 bases from J, with 13 bases between. This CDR3 region has 15 residues. From germline, CDR1 is MGHRA and CDR2 YSYEKL. The CDR3 reads CASSQARTTVYEQYF. The CDR3 nucleotides are TGCGCCAGCAGCCAAGCGCGGACTACTGTCTACGAGCAGTACTTC.

The genes are TRBV5-5 and TRBJ2-1, with D perhaps matching TRBD2 (6 bases). The germline V gene encodes CDR1 SGHKS and CDR2 YYEKEE (reference sequence). Trimming took off 4 bases at V and 4 bases at J, with 15 bases between the two ends. The CDR3 loop spans 15 amino acids. The CDR3, as DNA: TGTGCCAGCAGCCCGGAGGTAGGAGGGTACAATGAGCAGTTCTTC. Protein product: CASSPEVGGYNEQFF.

The sample holds one count of this clone. The V call is TRBV7-9, the J call TRBJ2-7, with 10 bases lining up with TRBD1. The germline gives CDR1 SEHNR, CDR2 FQNEAQ (reference sequence). V dropped 1 base and J dropped 7; count of bases not matched to a gene: 10. This CDR3 has 16 amino acids. The DNA of the CDR3 is TGTGCCAGCAGCTTAGAAGGAGGGACAGGGGCCCCAGAGCAGTACTTC. This encodes CASSLEGGTGAPEQYF. The full variable domain, with the rest looked up from reference TRBV7-9 and TRBJ2-7, is DTGVSQNPRHKITKRGQNVTFRCDPISEHNRLYWYRQTLGQGPEFLTYFQNEAQLEKSRLLSDRFSAERPKGSFSTLEIQRTEQGDSAMYLCASSLEGGTGAPEQYFGPGTRLTVT.

The chain is built from TRBV2 and TRBJ1-5; D not resolved. The V gene's germline CDR1 is SNHLY and CDR2 FYNNEI. The CDR3 has 12 residues. Deletions cut 6 bases from V and 7 bases from J, with 10 bases between. The CDR3 coding sequence is TGTGCCAGCAGCAAGGAGGAACAGCCCCAGCATTTT. Amino acid sequence: CASSKEEQPQHF.

The chain links TRBV19 to TRBJ2-7, with a tentative D call TRBD1 (9 bases). Trimming shortened V by 9 bases and J by 6 bases, and 30 bases separated the two germline ends. Germline V gene sequence: CDR1 LNHDA, CDR2 SQIVND (reference sequence). This CDR3 is built from 17 residues. The CDR3: CASGDRATGLGGSEQYF. The CDR3 bases are TGTGCCAGCGGGGACAGGGCAACGGGACTAGGAGGCTCCGAGCAGTACTTC.

The gene calls are TRBV13 and TRBJ2-7; D possibly corresponds to TRBD1 (6 bases). The V gene lost 3 bases and the J gene lost 1 base, with 22 bases spanning the gap. The length of the CDR3 is 18 residues. From germline, CDR1 is PRHDT and CDR2 FYEKMQ (reference sequence). CDR3 residues: CASSLRVPQGHTSYEQYF. In DNA form, the CDR3 reads TGTGCCAGCAGCTTGAGGGTCCCACAGGGACATACTTCCTACGAGCAGTACTTC.

This chain connects TRBV2 to TRBJ1-1; TRBD1 might be the D (6 bases). V dropped 8 bases and J dropped 0 bases, with 13 bases sitting between them. The CDR3 spans 14 residues. CDR1 and CDR2 from the germline V gene are SNHLY and FYNNEI. DNA for the CDR3: TGTGCCAGCGCTAAGGGGGTAATGAACACTGAAGCTTTCTTT. Amino acids: CASAKGVMNTEAFF.

This sequence joins TRBV11-2 and TRBJ1-1; 9 bases fit TRBD1. Germline CDR1 SGHAT, CDR2 FQNNGV. CDR3 length equals 15 residues. V was clipped by 3 bases and J by 8 bases; unmatched bases: 10. Here the CDR3 DNA reads TGTGCCAGCAGCTTGGGGGACAGGGACAGGAGAGAAGCTTTCTTT. This sequence encodes CASSLGDRDRREAFF.

The CDR3 coding sequence is TGTGCCTGGAGTGTACAGGGGGAAAAACTGTTTTTT. Its protein product is CAWSVQGEKLFF. The chain links TRBV30 to TRBJ1-4; 7 bases map to TRBD1. Trimming cost V 0 bases and J 8 bases; bases outside gene matches: 0. The CDR3 runs 12 residues. Germline loops: CDR1 GTSNPN, CDR2 SVGIG (reference sequence).

J is TRBJ2-7 and V is TRBV7-6; D is uncertain. Germline V gives CDR1 SGHVS, CDR2 FNYEAQ. The germline V and J ends were trimmed by 5 bases and 3 bases, with 8 bases remaining between them. The CDR3 loop spans 12 amino acids. The CDR3 coding sequence is TGTGCCAGCAGCCTAAACCACTACGAGCAGTACTTC. This translates into CASSLNHYEQYF.

Regarding this clone: One end of the junction varies from germline; a read error may be responsible. The sample carries other DNA sequences with the same CDR3. This sequence joins TRBV9 and TRBJ1-3; 8 positions agree with TRBD1. This CDR3 comprises 14 residues. From germline, CDR1 is SGDLS and CDR2 YYNGEE. The CDR3 bases are TGTGCCAGCAGCGGAACAGGGGGAGGAAACACCATATACTTT. This translates into CASSGTGGGNTIYF.

The chain uses TRBV5-8 and TRBJ1-3; D is undetermined. V was clipped by 4 bases and J by 0 bases, with 8 bases between them. The CDR3 length is 14 residues. Germline assignment: CDR1 SGHTS and CDR2 YDEGEE. CDR3 region: CASSPGNSGNTIYF. DNA of the CDR3: TGTGCCAGCAGCCCGGGGAACTCTGGAAACACCATATATTTT.

The genes are TRBV10-3 and TRBJ2-1; 10 positions match TRBD2. V trimming: 4 bases; J trimming: 9 bases; junction bases outside the gene matches: 3. Looked up from germline, CDR1 is ENHRY and CDR2 is SYGVKD. This CDR3 contains 13 residues. The CDR3 region is CAISGGLATEQFF. The CDR3 DNA sequence: TGTGCCATCAGTGGGGGACTAGCGACTGAGCAGTTCTTC.

J is TRBJ1-4 and V is TRBV2; D ambiguous. Germline lookup yields CDR1 SNHLY and CDR2 FYNNEI. The CDR3 totals 16 residues. The V end was cut by 1 base, the J end by 1 base, with 10 bases between. Written as DNA, the CDR3 is TGTGCCAGCAGTGAAGGGGCAGAGAGAACTAATGAAAAACTGTTTTTT. Translation gives CASSEGAERTNEKLFF.

V usage is TRBV18 and J usage is TRBJ1-5, with a weak D call TRBD1 (5 bases). Germline CDR1 and CDR2: KGHSH and LQKENI. The V and J ends lost 3 bases and 9 bases respectively, with 18 bases between them. This CDR3 is built from 15 residues. The DNA for the CDR3 is TGTGCCAGCTCACCGGGGGGGGAGGGAGGACGGCCCCAGCATTTT. It encodes CASSPGGEGGRPQHF.